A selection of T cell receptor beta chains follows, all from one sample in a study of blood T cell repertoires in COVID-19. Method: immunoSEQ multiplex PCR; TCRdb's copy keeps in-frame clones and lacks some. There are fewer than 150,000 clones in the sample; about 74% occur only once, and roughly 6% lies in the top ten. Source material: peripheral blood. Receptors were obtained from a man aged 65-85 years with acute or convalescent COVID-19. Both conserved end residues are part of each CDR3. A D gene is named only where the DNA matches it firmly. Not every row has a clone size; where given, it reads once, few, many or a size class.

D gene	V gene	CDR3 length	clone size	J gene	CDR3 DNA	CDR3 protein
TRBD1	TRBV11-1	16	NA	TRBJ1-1	TGTGCCAGCAGCTTTATGGGACAGGGGATGGGGACTGAAGCTTTCTTT	CASSFMGQGMGTEAFF
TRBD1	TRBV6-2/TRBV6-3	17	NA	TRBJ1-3	TGTGCCAGCAGTTACTCCAGGACAGGCGACTCTGGAAACACCATATATTTT	CASSYSRTGDSGNTIYF
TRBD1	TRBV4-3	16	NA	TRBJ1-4	TGCGCCAGCAGCCAAAGGCAGGACAGGTCTAATGAAAAACTGTTTTTT	CASSQRQDRSNEKLFF
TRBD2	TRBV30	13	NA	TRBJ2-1	TGTGCCTGGAGTGCTGGGCCTAGCGGGGGGCCGTTCTTC	CAWSAGPSGGPFF
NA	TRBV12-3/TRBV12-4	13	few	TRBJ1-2	TGTGCCAGCAGCCAAGCCCGGAACTATGGCTACACCTTC	CASSQARNYGYTF
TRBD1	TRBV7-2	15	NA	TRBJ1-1	TGTGCCAGCAGCTCCCAGGGGGTCCAGAACACTGAAGCTTTCTTT	CASSSQGVQNTEAFF
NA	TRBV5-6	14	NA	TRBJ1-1	TGTGCCAGCAGCTTGAGGGGGAGGAACACTGAAGCTTTCTTT	CASSLRGRNTEAFF
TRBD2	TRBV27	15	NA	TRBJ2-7	TGTGCCAGCAGTTCACCCACTACTAGCGGGGGGGAGCAGTACTTC	CASSSPTTSGGEQYF
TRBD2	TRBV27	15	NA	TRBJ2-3	TGTGCCAGCAGTTCGACTAGCGGGAGTACAGATACGCAGTATTTT	CASSSTSGSTDTQYF
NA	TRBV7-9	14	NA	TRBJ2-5	TGTGCCAGCAGCACCCCTGCAGGTCGGGAGACCCAGTACTTC	CASSTPAGRETQYF
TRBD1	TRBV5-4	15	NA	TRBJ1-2	TGTGCCAGCAGAATGGGGTCGGGACAGGACTATGGCTACACCTTC	CASRMGSGQDYGYTF
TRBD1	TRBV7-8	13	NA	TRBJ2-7	TGTGCCAGCAGCACCGGACAGGCGGACGAGCAGTACTTC	CASSTGQADEQYF
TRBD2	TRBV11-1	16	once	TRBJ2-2	TGTGCCAGCGGTGAAGGGACTAGCGGGTCGGCCGGGGAGCTGTTTTTT	CASGEGTSGSAGELFF
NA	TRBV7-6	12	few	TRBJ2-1	TGTGCCAGCAGCCTCAGGGCCGATGAGCAGTTCTTC	CASSLRADEQFF
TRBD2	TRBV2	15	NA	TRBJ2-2	TGTGCCAGCAGTGAGGCGGGGGGGACGACCGGGGAGCTGTTTTTT	CASSEAGGTTGELFF
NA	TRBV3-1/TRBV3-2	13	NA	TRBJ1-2	TGTGCCAGCAGCCAAAGGACAGACTATGGCTACACCTTC	CASSQRTDYGYTF
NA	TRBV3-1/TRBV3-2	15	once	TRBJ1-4	TGTGCCAGCAGCCCTCGGTGGGGCAAAAATGAAAAACTGTTTTTT	CASSPRWGKNEKLFF
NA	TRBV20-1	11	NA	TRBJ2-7	TGCAGTGCTAGCGGAGGGAACGAGCAGTACTTC	CSASGGNEQYF
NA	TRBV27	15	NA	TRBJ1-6	TGTGCCAGCAGTTTTTCCAGCTCCTATAATTCACCCCTCCACTTT	CASSFSSSYNSPLHF
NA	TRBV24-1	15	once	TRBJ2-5	TGTGCCACCAGTGATGGGACTCGCGGGGTAGAGACCCAGTACTTC	CATSDGTRGVETQYF
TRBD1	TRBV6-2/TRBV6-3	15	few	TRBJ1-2	TGTGCCAGCAGTTCCAGGGACAGAGGATTCTATGGCTACACCTTC	CASSSRDRGFYGYTF
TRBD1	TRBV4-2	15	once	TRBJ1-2	TGTGCCAGCAGCCGGGGACAGGGGCCTCGCTATGGCTACACCTTC	CASSRGQGPRYGYTF
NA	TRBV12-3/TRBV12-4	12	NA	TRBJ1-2	TGTGCCAGCAGTTTCGGGGGGGGTGGCTACACCTTC	CASSFGGGGYTF
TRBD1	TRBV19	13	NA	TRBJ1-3	TGTGCCAGTAGTATAGCATTTGAACAGGGGCGTAATTTT	CASSIAFEQGRNF
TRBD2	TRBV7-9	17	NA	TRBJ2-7	TGTGCCAGCAGCTTAGGGCTAGCGGGGGGATCCCTCTACGAGCAGTACTTC	CASSLGLAGGSLYEQYF
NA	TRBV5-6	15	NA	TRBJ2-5	TGTGCCAGCAGCCTCCTATCCGGGAGTGGCGAGACCCAGTACTTC	CASSLLSGSGETQYF